The clone carrying this TCR beta chain was picked up many times. One end of the junction is discordant with germline, which a read error may explain. The sample comes from a study of CD8 T cells in ankylosing spondylitis. The CDR3 sequence is 12 residues long. Germline assignment: CDR1 SGHRS and CDR2 YFSETQ. TCRdb recomputed calls from the 5' RACE reads with MiXCR, one row per CDR3 protein. The repertoire holds 250,000 to 400,000 distinct CDR3 sequences, with 11% as singletons. The sequencing sample was made of blood, either unsorted or a sorted T cell fraction (not recorded which). The source of this sequence is a female donor with ankylosing spondylitis or in good health (not recorded which). This chain connects TRBV5-1 to TRBJ2-7; perhaps TRBD2 as D (6 bases). The CDR3, as DNA: TGTGCCAGCAGTTTGGAGGGGTACGAGCAGTACTTC. Translated, it gives CASSLEGYEQYF.